The 26 T cell receptor beta chains in this list originate from one sample, sequenced in a study of blood T cell dynamics during melanoma immunotherapy (dated by TCRdb to 2020 to 2021). Receptors were amplified or captured by the immunoSEQ multiplex PCR assay. Sourced from immuneACCESS, this table was stored by TCRdb with only in-frame sequences that have V and J called. A share of the clones is absent; for the studies checked, an unresolved V gene accounts for under half, and the remainder has no known explanation. The sample has thousands of clones on record, approximately 85% of them singletons. Clones ranked in the top ten supply about 0.95% of the sample. Explained via the paper, the time point label denotes: week 3, after first cycle of checkpoint inhibitor. Material: blood, obtained from a patient treated with checkpoint blockade. Receptors originate from a human donor with melanoma.

The rearrangement joins TRBV5-1 to TRBJ2-3; TRBD1 matches 7 bases. Germline assignment: CDR1 SGHRS and CDR2 YFSETQ. Trimming at V came to 0 bases and at J to 4 bases, leaving 2 bases not matched to a gene. The CDR3 loop spans 14 amino acids. The chain's CDR3 is CASSLEGGPDTQYF. CDR3 in DNA: TGCGCCAGCAGCTTGGAAGGGGGCCCAGATACGCAGTATTTT. Supplemented by reference TRBV5-1 and TRBJ2-3, the full variable domain reads KAGVTQTPRYLIKTRGQQVTLSCSPISGHRSVSWYQQTPGQGLQFLFEYFSETQRNKGNFPGRFSGRQFSNSRSEMNVSTLELGDSALYLCASSLEGGPDTQYFGPGTRLTVL.

V is TRBV5-6 and J is TRBJ1-4; D is perhaps TRBD1 (5 bases). Germline values: CDR1 SGHDT, CDR2 YYEEEE. The CDR3 is made up of 13 amino acids. V lost 5 bases, J lost 10 bases, and 15 bases lay in between. Here the CDR3 reads CASSQGRGGKLFF. DNA of the CDR3: TGTGCCAGCAGTCAGGGACGGGGGGGAAAACTGTTTTTT.

This clone is a singleton in its sample. DNA of the CDR3: TGTGCCAGCAGTGACTCCAAGACAGGGGGAAAGTTCTTC. Its protein is CASSDSKTGGKFF. The chain joins TRBV6-4 to TRBJ2-1; 9 bases are shared with TRBD1. Germline CDR1 is MRHNA and CDR2 is SNTAGT. Germline trimming cut 0 bases from V and 14 bases from J; bases unmatched to any gene: 5. The CDR3 runs to 13 residues.

The chain couples TRBV6-5 to TRBJ1-4; D gene uncertain. This CDR3 has 12 amino acids. V was clipped by 7 bases and J by 8 bases, with 11 bases between them. The germline gives CDR1 MNHEY, CDR2 SVGAGI. In DNA, the CDR3 is TGTGCCAGCACCTCACCTGGGGAAAAACTGTTTTTT. Translated, it gives CASTSPGEKLFF.

The rearrangement links TRBV6-1 to TRBJ2-2; 10 bases agree with TRBD1. The length of the CDR3 is 15 residues. The trim removed 5 bases at V and 3 bases at J, leaving 3 bases unmatched. The germline gives CDR1 MNHNS, CDR2 SASEGT. The CDR3 DNA follows: TGTGCCAGCAGTTCCGGGACAGGGGACACCGGGGAGCTGTTTTTT. This gives the protein CASSSGTGDTGELFF.

J is TRBJ2-5 and V is TRBV6-6, with TRBD1 matching 7 bases. The DNA end is a closer match to TRBJ2-7, so the J assignment may be wrong. The CDR3 length is 12 residues. CDR1 is MNHNY and CDR2 is SVGAGI in the germline V gene (reference sequence). The CDR3 nucleotides are TGTGCCAGCATGCCAGGGGGATACGAGCAGTACTTC. Amino acids: CASMPGGYEQYF.

This CDR3 reads CASSRDSRTEAFF. Written as DNA, the CDR3 is TGTGCCAGCAGCCGAGACAGTCGCACTGAAGCTTTCTTT. The rearrangement joins TRBV14 to TRBJ1-1; D may be TRBD1 (5 bases). CDR1 is SGHDN, CDR2 FVKESK, per germline. The CDR3 extends over 13 amino acids. Trimming shortened V by 4 bases and J by 4 bases, and 10 bases separated the two germline ends. The full variable domain, rest sourced from reference TRBV14 and TRBJ1-1, is EAGVTQFPSHSVIEKGQTVTLRCDPISGHDNLYWYRRVMGKEIKFLLHFVKESKQDESGMPNNRFLAERTGGTYSTLKVQPAELEDSGVYFCASSRDSRTEAFFGQGTRLTVV.

V and J are TRBV4-3 and TRBJ2-7, with a weak D call TRBD2 (7 bases). CDR1 is LGHNA, CDR2 YSLEER, per germline. The CDR3 totals 14 residues. The germline V and J ends were trimmed by 4 bases and 5 bases, with 15 bases remaining between them. CDR3 sequence: CASSPQGGGNEQYF. In DNA form, the CDR3 reads TGCGCCAGCAGCCCACAGGGAGGGGGGAACGAGCAGTACTTC.

This clone came up once. The J gene is TRBJ1-6, the V gene TRBV7-3; a weak D match, TRBD1 (6 bases). Between the trimmed V and J ends, which lost 2 bases and 10 bases, there was a span of 12 bases. This CDR3 comprises 14 residues. CDR1 is SGHTA, CDR2 FQGTGA, per germline. The DNA of the CDR3 is TGTGCCAGCAGCTTACGCAGGGGTGACTCACCCCTCCACTTT. Its translation: CASSLRRGDSPLHF. Combining the CDR3 with reference TRBV7-3 and TRBJ1-6 gives the whole variable domain GAGVSQTPSNKVTEKGKYVELRCDPISGHTALYWYRQSLGQGPEFLIYFQGTGAADDSGLPNDRFFAVRPEGSVSTLKIQRTERGDSAVYLCASSLRRGDSPLHFGNGTRLTVT.

A few counts support this clone. The V gene is TRBV7-2, the J gene TRBJ2-7; D unclear. V lost 5 bases and J 0 bases, leaving 5 bases between the germline ends. This CDR3 spans 12 amino acids. Germline V lookup: CDR1 SGHTA, CDR2 FQGNSA. The CDR3 DNA reads TGTGCCAGCAGCCCGGTCTCCTACGAGCAGTACTTC. This translates into CASSPVSYEQYF.

Only a few counts were recorded for this clone. V usage is TRBV19 and J usage is TRBJ1-6, with unresolved D. The CDR3 runs 18 residues. The V gene's germline CDR1 is LNHDA and CDR2 SQIVND (reference sequence). The V gene lost 9 bases and the J gene lost 2 bases, with 23 bases spanning the gap. This CDR3 reads CARSKIYSGWAYNSPLHF. In DNA, the CDR3 is TGTGCCAGATCAAAGATTTATTCCGGCTGGGCCTATAATTCACCCCTCCACTTT.

The rearrangement links TRBV18 to TRBJ2-1, with 9 bases aligning to TRBD1. V was pared by 3 bases and J by 8 bases, with 8 bases of the junction left unmatched. This CDR3 is 15 amino acids long. CDR1 is KGHSH and CDR2 is LQKENI in the germline V gene. CDR3 sequence (DNA): TGTGCCAGCTCACCGTTGGGACAGGGTTACGATGAGCAGTTCTTC. Amino acid sequence: CASSPLGQGYDEQFF.

The chain employs TRBV2 and TRBJ1-6, with D unresolved. This CDR3 spans 12 amino acids. The germline CDR1 and CDR2 sequences are SNHLY and FYNNEI. V was cut by 8 bases and J by 7 bases, with 9 bases left in between. The CDR3 DNA is TGTGCCAGCGGAACTCCAAATTCACCCCTCCACTTT. This sequence encodes CASGTPNSPLHF. Looking up the rest from reference TRBV2 and TRBJ1-6 gives the full variable domain: EPEVTQTPSHQVTQMGQEVILRCVPISNHLYFYWYRQILGQKVEFLVSFYNNEISEKSEIFDDQFSVERPDGSNFTLKIRSTKLEDSAMYFCASGTPNSPLHFGNGTRLTVT.

The V and J genes are TRBV9 and TRBJ2-5; possibly TRBD1 for D (5 bases). This CDR3 spans 12 amino acids. The V and J ends lost 1 base and 4 bases respectively, with 5 bases between them. CDR1 is SGDLS and CDR2 is YYNGEE in the germline V gene. CDR3 in DNA: TGTGCCAGCAGCGTACAGGGAGAGACCCAGTACTTC. It is translated as CASSVQGETQYF. The full variable domain, in which reference TRBV9 and TRBJ2-5 provide the parts outside the CDR3, is DSGVTQTPKHLITATGQRVTLRCSPRSGDLSVYWYQQSLDQGLQFLIQYYNGEERAKGNILERFSAQQFPDLHSELNLSSLELGDSALYFCASSVQGETQYFGPGTRLLVL.

The rearrangement uses TRBV4-3 and TRBJ1-6; 8 bases are shared with TRBD1. The CDR3 is made up of 16 amino acids. Germline CDR1 reads LGHNA; CDR2 reads YSLEER. Trimming removed 3 bases from V and 7 bases from J; junction bases left unmatched: 8. The CDR3 bases are TGCGCCAGCAGCCACCTAAGGGACAGGCCAAATTCACCCCTCCACTTT. Amino acids: CASSHLRDRPNSPLHF.

This clone has a single count. The CDR3 here is CASQGGGSYNEQFF. CDR3 DNA: TGTGCCAGCCAAGGGGGGGGTTCCTACAATGAGCAGTTCTTC. The chain uses TRBV2 and TRBJ2-1, with TRBD2 as a possible D gene (7 bases). This CDR3 spans 14 amino acids. Germline V gives CDR1 SNHLY, CDR2 FYNNEI. The V and J ends lost 8 bases and 1 base respectively, with 12 bases between them.

This chain links TRBV19 with TRBJ2-7; D uncertain. The V gene's germline CDR1 is LNHDA and CDR2 SQIVND (reference sequence). The CDR3 loop spans 15 amino acids. The V gene lost 7 bases and the J gene lost 0 bases, with 16 bases spanning the gap. The chain's CDR3 is CASTRTLTDSYEQYF. CDR3 nucleotides: TGTGCCAGTACCAGGACGCTAACTGACTCCTACGAGCAGTACTTC.

This rearrangement joins TRBV13 to TRBJ2-3; 7 bases fit TRBD1. The junction had 11 bases not matched to a gene; V was cut back by 5 bases and J by 3 bases. CDR1 is PRHDT, CDR2 FYEKMQ, per germline (reference sequence). The CDR3 length is 16 residues. The CDR3 spells CASSLTTGFDTDTQYF. The CDR3 region has the DNA TGTGCCAGCAGCCTAACGACAGGGTTTGATACAGATACGCAGTATTTT.

This sequence joins TRBV27 and TRBJ2-3; TRBD2 matches 11 bases. Per germline, CDR1 MNHEY and CDR2 SMNVEV (reference sequence). The CDR3 is made up of 19 amino acids. Trimming cost V 1 base and J 1 base; bases outside gene matches: 10. Here the CDR3 reads CASSLWSSGGSHRTDTQYF. CDR3 coding DNA: TGTGCCAGCAGTTTATGGTCTAGCGGGGGGTCACACCGCACAGATACGCAGTATTTT.

Here the CDR3 DNA reads TGTGCCAGCAGTTCCTTTAGGGGTCAGCCCCAGCATTTT. It translates to CASSSFRGQPQHF. The rearrangement links TRBV5-6 to TRBJ1-5, with D tentatively TRBD1 (5 bases). Germline V CDR1 and CDR2: SGHDT, YYEEEE. This CDR3 region has 13 residues. Trimming removed 5 bases from V and 6 bases from J, with 12 bases in between.

This chain joins TRBV30 and TRBJ1-2; maybe TRBD1 (6 bases). The V gene lost 2 bases and the J gene lost 4 bases, with 14 bases spanning the gap. The CDR3 has 14 residues. The germline V gene encodes CDR1 GTSNPN and CDR2 SVGIG (reference sequence). This chain's CDR3 is CAWSPPGHVYGYTF. DNA of the CDR3: TGTGCCTGGAGTCCCCCGGGACATGTCTATGGCTACACCTTC.

This clone was seen a few times. The chain links TRBV7-9 to TRBJ2-7; the match to TRBD1 covers 8 bases. Germline trimming cut 5 bases from V and 2 bases from J; bases unmatched to any gene: 2. The CDR3 is made up of 13 amino acids. Germline assignment: CDR1 SEHNR and CDR2 FQNEAQ (reference sequence). CDR3 nucleotide sequence: TGTGCCAGCAGCGACAGGGGCCCCTACGAGCAGTACTTC. This translates into CASSDRGPYEQYF.

Comments on this clone: Mismatch with germline at one junction end may stem from a read error. The chain links TRBV7-7 to TRBJ2-5, with a tentative D call TRBD1 (6 bases). Per the germline V gene, CDR1 is SSHAT and CDR2 is FNYEAQ (reference sequence). This CDR3 has 15 residues. CDR3 bases: TGTGCTAGCAGCTTAGCCGTGGGGGCACAAGAGACCCAGTACTTC. The encoded protein is CASSLAVGAQETQYF.

The J gene is TRBJ2-1, the V gene TRBV12-5; a possible D gene is TRBD1 (5 bases). V lost 2 bases and J 2 bases, leaving 10 bases between the germline ends. The CDR3 totals 15 residues. Germline V gene sequence: CDR1 LGHNT, CDR2 FRNRAP. The CDR3 region is CASGLSQGAYNEQFF. The DNA of the CDR3 is TGTGCTAGTGGTTTGTCCCAGGGCGCCTACAATGAGCAGTTCTTC.

The V and J genes are TRBV28 and TRBJ2-7; D is perhaps TRBD1 or TRBD2 (5 bases each). The CDR3 extends over 13 amino acids. With 7 bases removed from V and 3 bases from J, the gap between germline ends came to 13 bases. Germline CDR1 reads MDHEN; CDR2 reads SYDVKM. CDR3 residues: CASKGPRFYEQYF. The CDR3 DNA reads TGTGCCAGCAAGGGACCCAGATTCTACGAGCAGTACTTC. The variable domain in full, with the rest retrieved from reference TRBV28 and TRBJ2-7, is DVKVTQSSRYLVKRTGEKVFLECVQDMDHENMFWYRQDPGLGLRLIYFSYDVKMKEKGDIPEGYSVSREKKERFSLILESASTNQTSMYLCASKGPRFYEQYFGPGTRLTVT.

This clone was observed a single time. V usage is TRBV30 and J usage is TRBJ1-2; D gene uncertain. The CDR3 is 12 amino acids. V lost 0 bases to trimming and J lost 7 bases, with 9 bases between them. The germline CDR1 and CDR2 sequences are GTSNPN and SVGIG (reference sequence). CDR3 amino acids: CAWSVGWVGYTF. The CDR3 DNA follows: TGTGCCTGGAGTGTAGGTTGGGTTGGCTACACCTTC.